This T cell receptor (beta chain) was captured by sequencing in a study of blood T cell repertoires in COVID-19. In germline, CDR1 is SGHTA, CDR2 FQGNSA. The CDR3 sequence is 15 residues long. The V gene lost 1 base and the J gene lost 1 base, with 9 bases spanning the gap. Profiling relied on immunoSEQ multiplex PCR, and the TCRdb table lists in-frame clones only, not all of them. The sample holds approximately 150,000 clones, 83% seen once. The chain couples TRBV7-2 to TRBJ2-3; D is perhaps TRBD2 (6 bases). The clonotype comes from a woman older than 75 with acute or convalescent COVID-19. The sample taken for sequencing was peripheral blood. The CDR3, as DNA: TGTGCCAGCAGCTTAGAAGGGACTGGCACAGATACGCAGTATTTT. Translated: CASSLEGTGTDTQYF.